These 12 T cell receptor beta chains were sequenced from one sample in a study of T cell responses to AZD1222 COVID-19 vaccine. Sequencing was performed with immunoSEQ multiplex PCR; in TCRdb, only in-frame clones are kept and a portion is missing. The sample carries more than 110,000 clones, roughly 90% recorded once. The material was peripheral blood, obtained 28 days after the second AZD1222 dose. The source of these receptors is an adult who received the AZD1222 COVID-19 vaccine.

The V gene is TRBV4-1, the J gene TRBJ2-6; D perhaps matches TRBD1 (6 bases). The ends were cut back, 4 bases at V and 1 base at J, with 26 bases in the middle. Germline CDR1 reads MGHRA; CDR2 reads YSYEKL. This CDR3 comprises 21 residues. The CDR3 is CASSPNTARGGFGSGANVLTF. CDR3 DNA: TGCGCCAGCAGCCCAAATACCGCCAGGGGCGGGTTTGGGTCTGGGGCCAACGTCCTGACTTTC.

The V and J genes are TRBV6-2 or TRBV6-3 and TRBJ2-2; D may be TRBD1 (5 bases). The length of the CDR3 is 16 residues. CDR1 is MNHEY, CDR2 SVGEGT, per germline. The ends were cut back, 0 bases at V and 6 bases at J, with 14 bases in the middle. The CDR3 here is CASSYSPQAEAGELFF. The CDR3 DNA is TGTGCCAGCAGTTACTCCCCACAGGCTGAGGCCGGGGAGCTGTTTTTT.

V gene TRBV6-1 combines with J gene TRBJ1-4; 7 nucleotides line up with TRBD1. V gave up 2 bases and J gave up 2 bases; unmatched junction bases: 5. The CDR3 is made up of 16 amino acids. Germline CDR1 is MNHNS and CDR2 is SASEGT. The CDR3 sequence is CASSEFRGPTNEKLFF. DNA for the CDR3: TGTGCCAGCAGTGAATTTAGGGGGCCTACTAATGAAAAACTGTTTTTT.

The chain carries TRBV15 and TRBJ2-2, with 14 bases aligning to TRBD2. Germline loops: CDR1 LNHNV, CDR2 YYDKDF (reference sequence). The V and J ends lost 1 base and 1 base, in that order; junction bases with no gene match: 5. This CDR3 comprises 19 residues. The CDR3 spells CATSRARLAGGRNTGELFF. As DNA, the CDR3 is TGTGCCACCAGCAGAGCTAGACTAGCGGGAGGGCGGAACACCGGGGAGCTGTTTTTT.

The chain recombines TRBV12-3 or TRBV12-4 with TRBJ1-3; maybe TRBD1 (5 bases). V gave up 6 bases and J gave up 4 bases, with 10 bases separating them. The CDR3 has 13 amino acids. CDR3 amino acids: CASRRSGGNTIYF. In nucleotides, the CDR3 is TGTGCCAGCAGGCGCTCAGGGGGAAACACCATATATTTT.

The chain carries TRBV7-9 and TRBJ1-1; 9 bases map to TRBD1. Trimming removed 6 bases from V and 6 bases from J; junction bases left unmatched: 8. This CDR3 contains 14 residues. The V gene's germline CDR1 is SEHNR and CDR2 FQNEAQ (reference sequence). In nucleotides, the CDR3 is TGTGCCAGCAGTTTGGGACAGGGTATCTCTGAAGCTTTCTTT. Its protein is CASSLGQGISEAFF.

This clone came up a few times. The rearrangement joins TRBV19 to TRBJ1-2, with TRBD1 matching over 7 bases. The germline V gene has CDR1 LNHDA and CDR2 SQIVND (reference sequence). The CDR3 is 15 amino acids. After removal of 1 base from V and 6 bases from J, the junction contained 8 bases not matched to a gene. The CDR3 sequence is CASSIAGQVGDGYTF. In DNA form, the CDR3 reads TGTGCCAGTAGTATAGCAGGACAGGTCGGGGATGGCTACACCTTC.

As DNA, the CDR3 is TGTGCCAGCAGCTTAGGACTAGCTGATACGCAGTATTTT. Its translation is CASSLGLADTQYF. This chain links TRBV7-2 with TRBJ2-3, with 7 bases matching TRBD2. This CDR3 comprises 13 residues. Germline-derived CDR1 and CDR2 are SGHTA and FQGNSA. J gave up 6 bases and V 1 base, and 1 base lay outside the gene matches.

The chain recombines TRBV15 with TRBJ2-1; D unclear. Trimming removed 0 bases at V and 3 bases at J, with 0 bases between. The CDR3 consists of 12 residues. Germline V gene sequence: CDR1 LNHNV, CDR2 YYDKDF (reference sequence). CDR3 protein: CATSRDYNEQFF. CDR3 DNA: TGTGCCACCAGCAGAGACTACAATGAGCAGTTCTTC.

V gene TRBV29-1 combines with J gene TRBJ2-7; TRBD1 is a possible D gene (6 bases). Per germline, CDR1 SQVTM and CDR2 ANQGSEA. V shed 4 bases and J shed 4 bases, with 8 bases lying between them. The CDR3 is made up of 11 amino acids. The CDR3 loop is CSVGRGYEQYF. Here the CDR3 DNA reads TGCAGCGTTGGCAGGGGATACGAGCAGTACTTC.

The gene calls are TRBV4-1 and TRBJ2-3, with D maybe TRBD2 (5 bases). V was trimmed by 0 bases and J by 0 bases, leaving 13 bases between them. The CDR3 has 17 residues. Germline CDR1 reads MGHRA; CDR2 reads YSYEKL. The CDR3 spells CASSQDFLAMSTDTQYF. In DNA, the CDR3 is TGCGCCAGCAGCCAAGATTTTCTAGCCATGAGCACAGATACGCAGTATTTT.

This clone turned up a few times. This rearrangement joins TRBV29-1 to TRBJ1-1, with D uncertain. CDR1 and CDR2 from the germline V gene are SQVTM and ANQGSEA. V was shortened by 0 bases and J by 1 base, with 6 bases between the two germline ends. The CDR3 spans 13 residues. As DNA, the CDR3 is TGCAGCGTTGAAGAACAGCGGAACACTGAAGCTTTCTTT. Translating it yields CSVEEQRNTEAFF. Variable domain in full (rest from reference TRBV29-1 and TRBJ1-1): SAVISQKPSRDICQRGTSLTIQCQVDSQVTMMFWYRQQPGQSLTLIATANQGSEATYESGFVIDKFPISRPNLTFSTLTVSNMSPEDSSIYLCSVEEQRNTEAFFGQGTRLTVV.